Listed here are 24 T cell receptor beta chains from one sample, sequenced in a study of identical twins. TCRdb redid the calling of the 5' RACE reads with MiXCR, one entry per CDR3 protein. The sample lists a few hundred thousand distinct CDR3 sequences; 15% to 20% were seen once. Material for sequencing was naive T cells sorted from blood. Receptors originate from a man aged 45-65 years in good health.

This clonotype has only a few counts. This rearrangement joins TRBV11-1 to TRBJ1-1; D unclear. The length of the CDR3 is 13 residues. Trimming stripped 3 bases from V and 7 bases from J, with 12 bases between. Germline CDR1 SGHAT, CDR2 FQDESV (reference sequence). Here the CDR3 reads CASSFSATNEAFF. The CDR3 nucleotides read TGTGCCAGCAGCTTCTCGGCAACGAATGAAGCTTTCTTT. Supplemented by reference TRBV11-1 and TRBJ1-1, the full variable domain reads EAEVAQSPRYKITEKSQAVAFWCDPISGHATLYWYRQILGQGPELLVQFQDESVVDDSQLPKDRFSAERLKGVDSTLKIQPAELGDSAMYLCASSFSATNEAFFGQGTRLTVV.

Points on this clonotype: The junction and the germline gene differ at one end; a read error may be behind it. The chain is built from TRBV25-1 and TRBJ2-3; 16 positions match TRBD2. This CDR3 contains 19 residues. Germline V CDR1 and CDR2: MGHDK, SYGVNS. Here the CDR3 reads CASSPPGLAGGWGTDTKYF. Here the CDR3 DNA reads TGTGCCAGCAGCCCTCCGGGACTAGCGGGAGGGTGGGGCACAGATACGAAGTATTTT.

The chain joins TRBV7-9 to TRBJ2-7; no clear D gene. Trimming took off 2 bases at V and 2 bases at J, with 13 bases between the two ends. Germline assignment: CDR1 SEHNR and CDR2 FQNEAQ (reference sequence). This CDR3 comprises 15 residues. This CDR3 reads CASSLNPEAAYEQYF. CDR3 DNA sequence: TGTGCCAGCAGCTTAAATCCGGAAGCCGCCTACGAGCAGTACTTC.

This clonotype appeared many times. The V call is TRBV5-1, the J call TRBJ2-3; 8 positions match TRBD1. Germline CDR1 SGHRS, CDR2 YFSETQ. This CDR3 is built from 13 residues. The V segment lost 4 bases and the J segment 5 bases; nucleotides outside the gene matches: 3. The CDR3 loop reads CASSPDRVDTQYF. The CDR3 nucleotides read TGCGCCAGCAGCCCGGACAGGGTAGATACGCAGTATTTT.

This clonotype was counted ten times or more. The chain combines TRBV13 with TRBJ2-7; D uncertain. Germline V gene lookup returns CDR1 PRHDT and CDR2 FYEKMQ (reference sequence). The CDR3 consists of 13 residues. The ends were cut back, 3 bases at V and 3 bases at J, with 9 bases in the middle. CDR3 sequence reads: CASSFRSGYEQYF. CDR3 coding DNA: TGTGCCAGCAGCTTTCGGTCTGGCTACGAGCAGTACTTC.

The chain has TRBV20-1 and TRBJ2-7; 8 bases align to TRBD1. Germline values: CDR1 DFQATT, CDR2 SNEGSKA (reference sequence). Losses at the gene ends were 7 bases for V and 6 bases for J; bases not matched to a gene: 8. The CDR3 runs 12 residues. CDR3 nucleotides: TGCAGTGGGATCCAGGGGGCGGGCGAGCAGTACTTC. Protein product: CSGIQGAGEQYF.

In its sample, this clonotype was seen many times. As DNA, the CDR3 is TGTGCCAGCAGTACCCAGGTCGCCGGGGAGCTGTTTTTT. Its translation: CASSTQVAGELFF. The chain has TRBV7-9 and TRBJ2-2; D gene unclear. Trimming left V 6 bases short and J 6 bases short, with 11 bases between. This CDR3 contains 13 residues. Germline CDR1 is SEHNR and CDR2 is FQNEAQ (reference sequence).

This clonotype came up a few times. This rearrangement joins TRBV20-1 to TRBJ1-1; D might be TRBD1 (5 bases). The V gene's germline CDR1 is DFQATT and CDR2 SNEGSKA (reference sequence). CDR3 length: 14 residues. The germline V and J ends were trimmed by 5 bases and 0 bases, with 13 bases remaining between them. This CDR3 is CSARTGTVNTEAFF. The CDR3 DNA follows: TGCAGTGCTCGTACCGGGACGGTGAACACTGAAGCTTTCTTT.

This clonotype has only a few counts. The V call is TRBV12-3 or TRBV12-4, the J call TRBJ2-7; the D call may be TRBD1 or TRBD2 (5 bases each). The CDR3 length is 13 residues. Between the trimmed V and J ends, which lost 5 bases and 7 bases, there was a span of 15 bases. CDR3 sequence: CASSQRRDGEQYF. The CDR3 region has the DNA TGTGCCAGCAGTCAAAGACGGGACGGAGAGCAGTACTTC.

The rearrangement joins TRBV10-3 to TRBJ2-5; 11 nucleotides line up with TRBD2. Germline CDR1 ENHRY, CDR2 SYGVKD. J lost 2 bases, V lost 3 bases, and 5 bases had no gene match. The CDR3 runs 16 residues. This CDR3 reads CAISDGRLAGQETQYF. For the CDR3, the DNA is TGTGCCATCAGTGACGGTAGACTAGCGGGGCAAGAGACCCAGTACTTC.

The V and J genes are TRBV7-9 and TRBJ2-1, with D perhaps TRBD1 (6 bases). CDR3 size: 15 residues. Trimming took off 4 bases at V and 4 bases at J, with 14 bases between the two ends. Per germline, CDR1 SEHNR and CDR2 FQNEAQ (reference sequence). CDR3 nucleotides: TGTGCCAGCAGCTCACTAGGTCAGGGGTACAATGAGCAGTTCTTC. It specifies CASSSLGQGYNEQFF.

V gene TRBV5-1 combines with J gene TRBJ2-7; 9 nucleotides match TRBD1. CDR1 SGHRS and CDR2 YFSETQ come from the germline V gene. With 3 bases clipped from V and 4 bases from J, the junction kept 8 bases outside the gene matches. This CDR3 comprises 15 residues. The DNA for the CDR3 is TGCGCCAGCAGCTCGCAGGGACAGGGTGTTTACGAGCAGTACTTC. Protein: CASSSQGQGVYEQYF.

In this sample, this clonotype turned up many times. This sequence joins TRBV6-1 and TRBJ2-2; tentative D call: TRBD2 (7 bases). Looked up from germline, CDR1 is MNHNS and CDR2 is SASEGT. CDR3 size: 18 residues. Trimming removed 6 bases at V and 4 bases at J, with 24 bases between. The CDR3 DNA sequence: TGTGCCAGCAGCCTCACCTCCACAGCGAGGGGGGGCACCGGGGAGCTGTTTTTT. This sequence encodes CASSLTSTARGGTGELFF.

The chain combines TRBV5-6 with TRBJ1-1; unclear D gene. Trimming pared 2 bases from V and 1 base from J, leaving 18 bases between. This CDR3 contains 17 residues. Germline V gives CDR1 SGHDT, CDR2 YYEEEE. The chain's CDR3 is CASSLQLSFNQNTEAFF. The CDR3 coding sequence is TGTGCCAGCAGCTTACAGTTGAGCTTTAACCAGAACACTGAAGCTTTCTTT.

The CDR3 coding sequence is TGTGCCAGCAACAACCCCCACGGGTTACCTAGCACAGATACGCAGTATTTT. Translating it yields CASNNPHGLPSTDTQYF. The gene calls are TRBV28 and TRBJ2-3; no clear D gene. CDR1 is MDHEN and CDR2 is SYDVKM in the germline V gene. The germline V and J ends were trimmed by 7 bases and 0 bases, with 20 bases remaining between them. This CDR3 contains 17 residues.

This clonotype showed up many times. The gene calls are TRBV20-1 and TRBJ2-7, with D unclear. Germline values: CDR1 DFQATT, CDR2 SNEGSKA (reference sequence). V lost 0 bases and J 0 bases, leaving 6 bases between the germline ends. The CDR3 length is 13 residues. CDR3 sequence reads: CSARDWSSYEQYF. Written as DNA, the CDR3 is TGCAGTGCTAGAGATTGGTCCTCCTACGAGCAGTACTTC.

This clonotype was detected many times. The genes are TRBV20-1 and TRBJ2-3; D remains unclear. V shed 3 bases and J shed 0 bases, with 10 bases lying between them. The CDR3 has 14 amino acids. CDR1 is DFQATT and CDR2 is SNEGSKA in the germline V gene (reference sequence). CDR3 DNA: TGCAGTGCTAGTCACCCTCTGAGCACAGATACGCAGTATTTT. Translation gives CSASHPLSTDTQYF.

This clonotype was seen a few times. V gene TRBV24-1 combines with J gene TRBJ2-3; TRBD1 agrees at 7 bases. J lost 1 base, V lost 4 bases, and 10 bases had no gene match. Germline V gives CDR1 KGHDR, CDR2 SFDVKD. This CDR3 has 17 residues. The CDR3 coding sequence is TGTGCCACCAGTGACCGGGCGGACAGGTCGGGCACAGATACGCAGTATTTT. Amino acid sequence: CATSDRADRSGTDTQYF.

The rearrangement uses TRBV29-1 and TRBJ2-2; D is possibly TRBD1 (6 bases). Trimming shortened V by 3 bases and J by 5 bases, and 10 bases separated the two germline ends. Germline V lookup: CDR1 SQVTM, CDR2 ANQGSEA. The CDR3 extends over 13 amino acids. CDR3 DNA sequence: TGCAGCGTTGATACAGGGTTTACCGGGGAGCTGTTTTTT. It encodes CSVDTGFTGELFF.

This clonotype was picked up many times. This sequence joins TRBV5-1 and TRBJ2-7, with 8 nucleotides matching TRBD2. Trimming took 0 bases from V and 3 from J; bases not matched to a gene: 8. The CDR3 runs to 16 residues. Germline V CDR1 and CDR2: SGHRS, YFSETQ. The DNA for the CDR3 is TGCGCCAGCAGCTTGGCTTTCGGTAGCGGGATCTACGAGCAGTACTTC. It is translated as CASSLAFGSGIYEQYF.

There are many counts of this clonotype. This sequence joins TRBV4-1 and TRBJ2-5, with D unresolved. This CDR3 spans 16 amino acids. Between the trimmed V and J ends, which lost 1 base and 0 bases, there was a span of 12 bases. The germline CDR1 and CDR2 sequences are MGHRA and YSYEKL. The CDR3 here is CASSQGPASYQETQYF. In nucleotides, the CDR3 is TGCGCCAGCAGCCAAGGGCCTGCTTCGTACCAAGAGACCCAGTACTTC.

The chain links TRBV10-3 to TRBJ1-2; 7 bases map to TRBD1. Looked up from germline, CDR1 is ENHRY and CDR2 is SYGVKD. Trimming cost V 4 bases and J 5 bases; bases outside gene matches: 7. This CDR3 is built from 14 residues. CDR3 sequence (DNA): TGTGCCATCAGTGCCGGGACAGCAACTTATGGCTACACCTTC. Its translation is CAISAGTATYGYTF.

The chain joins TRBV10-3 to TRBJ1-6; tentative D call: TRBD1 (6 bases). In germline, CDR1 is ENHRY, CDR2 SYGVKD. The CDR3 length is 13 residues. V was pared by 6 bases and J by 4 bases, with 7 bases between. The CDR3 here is CAIRDRYNSPLHF. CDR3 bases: TGTGCCATCAGGGACAGATATAATTCACCCCTCCACTTT.

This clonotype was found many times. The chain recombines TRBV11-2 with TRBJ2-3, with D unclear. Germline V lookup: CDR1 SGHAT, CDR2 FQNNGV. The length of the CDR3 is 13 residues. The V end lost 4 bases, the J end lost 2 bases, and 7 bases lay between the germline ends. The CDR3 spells CASSYHITDTQYF. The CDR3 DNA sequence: TGTGCCAGCAGCTATCACATCACAGATACGCAGTATTTT.